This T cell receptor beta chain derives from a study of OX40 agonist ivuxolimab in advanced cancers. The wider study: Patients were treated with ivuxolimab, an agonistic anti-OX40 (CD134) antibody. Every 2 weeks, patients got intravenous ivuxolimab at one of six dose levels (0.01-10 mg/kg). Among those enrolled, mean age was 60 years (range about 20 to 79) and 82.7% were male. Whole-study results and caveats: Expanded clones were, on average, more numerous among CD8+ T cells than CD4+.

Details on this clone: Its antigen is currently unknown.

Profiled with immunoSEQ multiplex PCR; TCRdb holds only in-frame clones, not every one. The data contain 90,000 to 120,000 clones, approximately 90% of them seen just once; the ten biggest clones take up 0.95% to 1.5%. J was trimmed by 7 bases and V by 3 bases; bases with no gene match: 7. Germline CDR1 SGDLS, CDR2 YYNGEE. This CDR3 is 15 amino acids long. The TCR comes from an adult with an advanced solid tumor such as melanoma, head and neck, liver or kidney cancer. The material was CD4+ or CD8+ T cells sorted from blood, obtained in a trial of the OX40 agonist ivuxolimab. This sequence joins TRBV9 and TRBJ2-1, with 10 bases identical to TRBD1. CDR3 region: CASSGRQGALNEQFF. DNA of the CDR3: TGTGCCAGCAGCGGACGACAGGGGGCATTGAATGAGCAGTTCTTC.